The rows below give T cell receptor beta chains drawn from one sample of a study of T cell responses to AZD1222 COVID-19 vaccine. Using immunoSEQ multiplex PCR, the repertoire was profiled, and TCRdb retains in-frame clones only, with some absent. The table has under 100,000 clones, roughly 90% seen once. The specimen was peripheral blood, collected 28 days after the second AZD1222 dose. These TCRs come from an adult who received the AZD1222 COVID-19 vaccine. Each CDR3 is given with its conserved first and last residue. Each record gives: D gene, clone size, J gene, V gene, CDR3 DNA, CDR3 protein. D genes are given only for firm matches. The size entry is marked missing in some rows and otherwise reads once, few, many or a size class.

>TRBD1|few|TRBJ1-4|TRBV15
TGTGCCACCAGCAGGGCGACAGGGGGCACGGGAGAAAAACTGTTTTTT
CATSRATGGTGEKLFF
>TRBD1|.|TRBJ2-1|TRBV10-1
TGCGCCAGCAGAGACAGACAGGGACAAATGGGATCCTACAATGAGCAGTTCTTC
CASRDRQGQMGSYNEQFF
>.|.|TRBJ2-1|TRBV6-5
TGTGCCAGCAGTCAGACTAGCTCCTACAATGAGCAGTTCTTC
CASSQTSSYNEQFF
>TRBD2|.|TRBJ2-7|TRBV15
TGTGCCACCAGCAGAGACAGACCAGGTCGGGGGGGGTTAGCCTACGAGCAGTACTTC
CATSRDRPGRGGLAYEQYF
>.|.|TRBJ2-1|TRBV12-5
TGTGCTAGTGGAGGACTTAATTGGCATGAGCAGTTCTTC
CASGGLNWHEQFF
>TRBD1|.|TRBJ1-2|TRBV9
TGTGCCAGCAGCGTGGGACAGGTGAGCTATGGCTACACCTTC
CASSVGQVSYGYTF
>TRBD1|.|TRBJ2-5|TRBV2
TGTGCCAGCAGCCCCCACAGTAGGGACAGTGGGGAGACCCAGTACTTC
CASSPHSRDSGETQYF
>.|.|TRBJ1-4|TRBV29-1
TGCAGCGGGGCGGGGGCAACTAATGAAAAACTGTTTTTT
CSGAGATNEKLFF
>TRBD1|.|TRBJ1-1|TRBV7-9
TGTGCCAGCAGCATAGGACAGGGATGGGGGGCTTTCTTT
CASSIGQGWGAFF
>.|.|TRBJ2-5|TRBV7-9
TGTGCCAGCAGCTTAGCGGGATCACAAGAGACCCAGTACTTC
CASSLAGSQETQYF
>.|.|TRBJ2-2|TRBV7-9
TGTGCCAGCAGCTTTGGTGCCGGGCTCACCGGGGAGCTGTTTTTT
CASSFGAGLTGELFF
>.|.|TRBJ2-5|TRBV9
TGTGCCAGCAGCGTAGGCTCAGAAGAGACCCAGTACTTC
CASSVGSEETQYF